This T cell receptor (beta chain) was recovered during a study of blood T cell repertoires in COVID-19 (dated by TCRdb to 2019 to 2021). With regard to the full study: Samples from collaborators originated in the United States, Italy and Spain and spanned both the acute and convalescent phases of COVID-19. The prospective study material was composed of cDNA or gDNA derived from T cells, B-cell-depleted T cells, or PBMCs. Subjects who had been exposed to COVID-19, were actively infected with it, or had recovered from it provided the deeply sampled blood TCRbeta repertoires that made up the dataset. A freely available public database, intended as a resource for researchers studying the immune response to SARS-CoV-2, is where the repertoires were released. The samples were drawn from two sources: the first 160 participants of the ongoing ImmuneRACE study, and some 1,300 subjects contributed by 6 global collaborators. The sample metadata nearly always contained a de-identified subject ID, COVID-19 status, age in years and sex. Where available, HLA class I and class II types were taken from metadata supplied by the sample provider and were not determined by assay-based typing.

The immunoSEQ Assay, a bias-controlled multiplex PCR, was used to amplify TCRbeta CDR3 regions from genomic DNA. Per the source publication's procedure: The number of nucleated cells in each sample was estimated from the amplification of reference gene primers within the assay. Sequence reads were collapsed and filtered to measure the absolute abundance of every unique TCRbeta CDR3 rearrangement. For each sample, productive Simpson clonality was calculated as the square root of Simpson's diversity index across productive rearrangements. The immuneACCESS repertoire file appears here via TCRdb, limited to in-frame rearrangements. These files lack a portion of the clones; in checked studies, under half of the deficit traces to unresolved V genes, and the cause of the others is not known. The V and J calls and clone size are taken from that table; D and trimming were inferred from the DNA. The sample records roughly 200,000 clones, 86% of which are singletons. The ten largest clones capture around 5.7% of the sample.

A remark on this clone: Its antigen has not been determined. The input lacks base qualities; no much larger clone sits a single base away.

Cut back by 0 bases and 9 bases, the V and J ends lie 10 bases apart. CDR1 and CDR2 are read off the germline V gene as SGDLS and YYNGEE. From the cysteine up to the phenylalanine, the CDR3 has a length of 13 residues. The CDR3 DNA has 39 bases and is translated from base 1. Participants in the prospective study were enrolled through a virtual design, were aged roughly 18 to 100 years, and lived in roughly 24 United States geographic areas. To assign participants to cohorts, the prospective study relied on clinical history that participants themselves reported in a screening survey and a study questionnaire. In the prospective study, mobile phlebotomists collected whole blood, serum and a nasopharyngeal or oropharyngeal swab from each participant. Prospective study participants could optionally give additional blood draws and questionnaires over an approximately 2-month period. Before DNA extraction, prospective study blood samples were shipped either frozen or at room temperature.

General conclusions and limits of the study: Clinical and demographic metadata were provided uncurated, with the amount varying by source and participant.

This receptor was identified in a man in his forties with acute COVID-19. The source material was PBMCs or T cells enriched from blood (not recorded which). The chain employs TRBV9 and TRBJ2-1; the D gene is possibly TRBD2, with 5 bases matching. The CDR3 has the sequence CASSVATSGEQFF. The sequenced DNA: TGTGCCAGCAGCGTAGCTACGAGCGGTGAGCAGTTCTTC.